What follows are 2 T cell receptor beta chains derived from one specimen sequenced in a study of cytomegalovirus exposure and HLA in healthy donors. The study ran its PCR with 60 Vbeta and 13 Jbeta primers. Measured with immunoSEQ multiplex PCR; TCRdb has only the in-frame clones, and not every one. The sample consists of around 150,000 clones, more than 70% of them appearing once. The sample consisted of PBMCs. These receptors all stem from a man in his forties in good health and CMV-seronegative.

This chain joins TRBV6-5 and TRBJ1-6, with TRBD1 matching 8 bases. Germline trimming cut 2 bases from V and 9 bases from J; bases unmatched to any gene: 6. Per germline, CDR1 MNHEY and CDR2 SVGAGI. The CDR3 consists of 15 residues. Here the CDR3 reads CASSYADRVFSPLHF. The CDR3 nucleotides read TGTGCCAGCAGTTACGCGGACAGGGTTTTTTCACCCCTCCACTTT.

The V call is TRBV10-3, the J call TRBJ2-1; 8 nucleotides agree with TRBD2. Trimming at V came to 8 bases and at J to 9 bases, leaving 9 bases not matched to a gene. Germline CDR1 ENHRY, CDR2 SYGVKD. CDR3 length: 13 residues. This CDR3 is CAISSGGLSEQFF. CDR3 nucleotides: TGTGCCATCTCCAGCGGGGGCCTCAGTGAGCAGTTCTTC.